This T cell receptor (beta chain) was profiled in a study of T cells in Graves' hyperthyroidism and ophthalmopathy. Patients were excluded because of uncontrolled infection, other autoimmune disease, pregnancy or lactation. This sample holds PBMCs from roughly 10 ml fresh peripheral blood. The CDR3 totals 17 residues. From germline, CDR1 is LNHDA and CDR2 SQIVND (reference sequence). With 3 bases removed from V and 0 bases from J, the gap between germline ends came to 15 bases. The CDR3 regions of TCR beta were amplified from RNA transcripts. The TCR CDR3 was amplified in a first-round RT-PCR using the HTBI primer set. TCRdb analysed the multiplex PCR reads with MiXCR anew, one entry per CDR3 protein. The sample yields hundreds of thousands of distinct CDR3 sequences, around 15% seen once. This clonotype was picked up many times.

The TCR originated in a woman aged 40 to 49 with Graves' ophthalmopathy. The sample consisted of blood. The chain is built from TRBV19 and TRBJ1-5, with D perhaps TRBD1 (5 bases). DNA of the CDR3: TGTGCCAGTAGTATGAGGGGCAGGGAAGATAGCAATCAGCCCCAGCATTTT. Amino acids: CASSMRGREDSNQPQHF.